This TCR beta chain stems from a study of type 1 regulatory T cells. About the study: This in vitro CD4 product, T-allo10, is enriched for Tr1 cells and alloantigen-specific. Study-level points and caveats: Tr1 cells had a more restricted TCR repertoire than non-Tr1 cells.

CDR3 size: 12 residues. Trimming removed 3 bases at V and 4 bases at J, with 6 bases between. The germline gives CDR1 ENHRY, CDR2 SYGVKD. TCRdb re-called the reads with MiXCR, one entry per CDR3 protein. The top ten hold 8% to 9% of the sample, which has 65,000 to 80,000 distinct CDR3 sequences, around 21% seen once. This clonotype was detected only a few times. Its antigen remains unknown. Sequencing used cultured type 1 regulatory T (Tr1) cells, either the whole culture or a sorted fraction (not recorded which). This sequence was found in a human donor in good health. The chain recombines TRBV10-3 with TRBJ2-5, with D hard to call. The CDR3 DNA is TGTGCCATCAGTGATTATGGAGAGACCCAGTACTTC. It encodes CAISDYGETQYF.